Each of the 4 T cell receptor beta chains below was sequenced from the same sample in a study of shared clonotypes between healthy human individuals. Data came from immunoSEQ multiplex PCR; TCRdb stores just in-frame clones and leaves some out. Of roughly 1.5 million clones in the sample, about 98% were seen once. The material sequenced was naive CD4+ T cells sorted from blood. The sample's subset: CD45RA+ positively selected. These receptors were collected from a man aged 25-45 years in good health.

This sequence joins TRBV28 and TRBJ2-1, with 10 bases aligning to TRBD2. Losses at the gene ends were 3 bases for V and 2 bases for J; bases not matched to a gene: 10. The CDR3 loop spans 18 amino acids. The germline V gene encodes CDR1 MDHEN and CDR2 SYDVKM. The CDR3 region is CASSFRSSGRAAYNEQFF. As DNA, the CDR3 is TGTGCCAGCAGTTTCAGGTCCAGCGGGAGGGCCGCCTACAATGAGCAGTTCTTC.

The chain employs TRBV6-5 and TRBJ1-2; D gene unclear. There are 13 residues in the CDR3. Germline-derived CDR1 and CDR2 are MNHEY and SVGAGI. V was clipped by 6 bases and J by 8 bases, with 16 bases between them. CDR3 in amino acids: CASRSQQTRGYTF. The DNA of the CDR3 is TGTGCCAGCAGATCCCAACAGACACGGGGCTACACCTTC.

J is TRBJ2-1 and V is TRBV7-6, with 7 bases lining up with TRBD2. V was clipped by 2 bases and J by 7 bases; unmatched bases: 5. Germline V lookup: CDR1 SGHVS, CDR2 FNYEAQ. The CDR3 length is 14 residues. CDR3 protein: CASSLPGLPNEQFF. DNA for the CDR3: TGTGCCAGCAGCTTACCGGGACTACCAAATGAGCAGTTCTTC.

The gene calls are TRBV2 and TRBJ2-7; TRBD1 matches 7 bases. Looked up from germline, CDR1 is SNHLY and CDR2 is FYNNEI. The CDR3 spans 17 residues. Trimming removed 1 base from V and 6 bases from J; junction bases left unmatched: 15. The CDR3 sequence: CASSEVPLGGQLSEQYF. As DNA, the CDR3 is TGTGCCAGCAGTGAAGTTCCATTAGGGGGACAGCTTAGCGAGCAGTACTTC.